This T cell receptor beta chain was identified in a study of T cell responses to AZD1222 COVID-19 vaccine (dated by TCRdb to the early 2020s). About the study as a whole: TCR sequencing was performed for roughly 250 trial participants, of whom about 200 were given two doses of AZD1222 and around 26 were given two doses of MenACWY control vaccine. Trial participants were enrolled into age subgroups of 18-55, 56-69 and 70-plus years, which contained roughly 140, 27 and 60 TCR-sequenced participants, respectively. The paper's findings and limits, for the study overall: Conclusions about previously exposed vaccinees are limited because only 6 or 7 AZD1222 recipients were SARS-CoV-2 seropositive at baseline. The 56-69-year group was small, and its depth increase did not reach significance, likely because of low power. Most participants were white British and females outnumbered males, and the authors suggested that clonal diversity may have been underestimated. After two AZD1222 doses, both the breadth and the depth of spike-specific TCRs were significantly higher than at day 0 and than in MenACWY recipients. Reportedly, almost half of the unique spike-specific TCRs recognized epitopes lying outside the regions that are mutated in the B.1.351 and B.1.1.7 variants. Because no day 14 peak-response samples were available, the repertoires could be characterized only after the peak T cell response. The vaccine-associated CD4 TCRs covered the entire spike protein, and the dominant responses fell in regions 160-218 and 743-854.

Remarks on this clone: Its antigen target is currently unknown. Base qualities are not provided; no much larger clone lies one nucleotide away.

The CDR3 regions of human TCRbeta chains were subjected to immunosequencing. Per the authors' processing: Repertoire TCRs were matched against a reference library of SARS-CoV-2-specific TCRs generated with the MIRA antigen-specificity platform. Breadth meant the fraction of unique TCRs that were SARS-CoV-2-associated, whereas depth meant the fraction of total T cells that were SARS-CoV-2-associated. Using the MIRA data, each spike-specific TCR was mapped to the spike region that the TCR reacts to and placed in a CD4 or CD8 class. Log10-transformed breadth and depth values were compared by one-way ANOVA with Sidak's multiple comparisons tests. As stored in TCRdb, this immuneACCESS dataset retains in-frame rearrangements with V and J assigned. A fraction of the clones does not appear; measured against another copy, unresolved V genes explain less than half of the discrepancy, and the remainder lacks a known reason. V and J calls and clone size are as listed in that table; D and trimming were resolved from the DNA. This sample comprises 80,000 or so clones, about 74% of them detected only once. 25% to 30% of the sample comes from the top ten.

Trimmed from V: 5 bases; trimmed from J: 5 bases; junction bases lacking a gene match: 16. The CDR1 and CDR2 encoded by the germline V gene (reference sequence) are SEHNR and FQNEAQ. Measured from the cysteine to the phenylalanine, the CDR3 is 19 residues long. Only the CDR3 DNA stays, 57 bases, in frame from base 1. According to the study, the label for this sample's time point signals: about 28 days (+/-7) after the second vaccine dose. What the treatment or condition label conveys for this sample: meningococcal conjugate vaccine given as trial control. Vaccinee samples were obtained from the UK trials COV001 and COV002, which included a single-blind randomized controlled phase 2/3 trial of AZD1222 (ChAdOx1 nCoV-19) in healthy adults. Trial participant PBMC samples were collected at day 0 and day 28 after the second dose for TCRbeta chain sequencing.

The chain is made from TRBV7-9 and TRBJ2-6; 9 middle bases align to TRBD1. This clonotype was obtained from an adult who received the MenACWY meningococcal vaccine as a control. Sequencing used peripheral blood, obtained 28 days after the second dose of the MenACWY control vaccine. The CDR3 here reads CASSHTVTGGPLRANVLTF. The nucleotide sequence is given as TGTGCCAGCAGCCACACCGTGACAGGGGGGCCCCTGAGGGCCAACGTCCTGACTTTC. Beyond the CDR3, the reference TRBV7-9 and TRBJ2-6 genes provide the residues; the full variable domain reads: DTGVSQNPRHKITKRGQNVTFRCDPISEHNRLYWYRQTLGQGPEFLTYFQNEAQLEKSRLLSDRFSAERPKGSFSTLEIQRTEQGDSAMYLCASSHTVTGGPLRANVLTFGAGSRLTVL.